The entry below describes one T cell receptor beta chain. Its antigen is unknown. This entry comes from a study of T cell responses to AZD1222 COVID-19 vaccine. The CDR3 consists of 15 residues. Per the germline V gene, CDR1 is SGHAT and CDR2 is FQNNGV. Trimming cost V 5 bases and J 5 bases; bases outside gene matches: 11. Assay: immunoSEQ multiplex PCR; the TCRdb copy retains only in-frame clones and omits some. The table has about 140,000 clones, around 92% seen once. Study observations and caveats: Spike-specific TCR breadth and depth grew following two AZD1222 doses. There were mostly white British donors and more females than males, and clonal diversity was possibly underestimated. Seropositive AZD1222 recipients at baseline numbered only five to seven.

This specimen consisted of peripheral blood, obtained on day 0 of AZD1222 vaccination. The TCR sequence derives from an adult in good health. The rearrangement uses TRBV11-2 and TRBJ1-1; 7 bases are a match to TRBD1. The CDR3 DNA is TGTGCCAGCAGCAAATCACAGGGGTCAGGGACTGAAGCTTTCTTT. It specifies CASSKSQGSGTEAFF.